This TCR beta chain was recorded in a study of T cell responses to AZD1222 COVID-19 vaccine. Study-wide context: Pooled in the analysis were second doses at about 4 or about 12 weeks. General study points: Possibly, clonal diversity was underestimated; donors were largely white British and included more females. There were vaccine-associated CD4 TCRs across spike, dominant at 160-218 and 743-854.

TCRdb's table, derived via immunoSEQ multiplex PCR, lists solely in-frame clones and lacks some. The data show some 120,000 clones, just over 90% seen once. V was cut by 3 bases and J by 1 base, with 11 bases left in between. The CDR3 is 15 residues long. Looked up from germline, CDR1 is SGDLS and CDR2 is YYNGEE. With respect to this clone: What it binds is unknown.

The sample here was peripheral blood, taken on day 0 of AZD1222 vaccination. The chain joins TRBV9 to TRBJ1-5; a possible D gene is TRBD1 (5 bases). The receptor comes from an adult in good health. CDR3: CASSAPRGSNQPQHF. The CDR3 DNA follows: TGTGCCAGCAGCGCGCCCCGGGGGAGCAATCAGCCCCAGCATTTT. Using reference TRBV9 and TRBJ1-5 for the parts outside the CDR3, the full variable domain is DSGVTQTPKHLITATGQRVTLRCSPRSGDLSVYWYQQSLDQGLQFLIQYYNGEERAKGNILERFSAQQFPDLHSELNLSSLELGDSALYFCASSAPRGSNQPQHFGDGTRLSIL.